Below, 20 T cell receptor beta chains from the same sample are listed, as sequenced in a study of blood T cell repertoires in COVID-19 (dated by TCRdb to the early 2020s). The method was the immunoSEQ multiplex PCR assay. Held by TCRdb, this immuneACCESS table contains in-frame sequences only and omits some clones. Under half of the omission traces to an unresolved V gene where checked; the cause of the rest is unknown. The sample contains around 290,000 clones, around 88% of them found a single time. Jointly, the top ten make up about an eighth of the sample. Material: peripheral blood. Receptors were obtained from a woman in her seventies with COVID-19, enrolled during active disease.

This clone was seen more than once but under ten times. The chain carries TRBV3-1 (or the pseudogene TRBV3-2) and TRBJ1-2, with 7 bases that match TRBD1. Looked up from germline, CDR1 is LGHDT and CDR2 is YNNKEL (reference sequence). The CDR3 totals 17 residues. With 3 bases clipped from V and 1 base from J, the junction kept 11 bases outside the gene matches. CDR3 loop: CASSQPLNRGRNYGYTF. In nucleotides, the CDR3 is TGTGCCAGCAGCCAGCCCTTAAACAGGGGCCGTAACTATGGCTACACCTTC.

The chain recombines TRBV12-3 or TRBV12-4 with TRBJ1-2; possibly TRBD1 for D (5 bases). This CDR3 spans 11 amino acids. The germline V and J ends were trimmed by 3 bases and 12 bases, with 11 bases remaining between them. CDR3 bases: TGTGCCAGCAGTTTTACAGGCGATAACACCTTC. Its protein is CASSFTGDNTF.

In nucleotides, the CDR3 is TGTGCCAGCAGCCCCGTCGGGGGGGCGATAGATGAGCAGTTCTTC. It yields the protein CASSPVGGAIDEQFF. The chain is built from TRBV7-9 and TRBJ2-1; the match to TRBD2 covers 8 bases. V lost 5 bases to trimming and J lost 8 bases; unmatched junction nucleotides: 11. The germline gives CDR1 SEHNR, CDR2 FQNEAQ (reference sequence). The length of the CDR3 is 15 residues.

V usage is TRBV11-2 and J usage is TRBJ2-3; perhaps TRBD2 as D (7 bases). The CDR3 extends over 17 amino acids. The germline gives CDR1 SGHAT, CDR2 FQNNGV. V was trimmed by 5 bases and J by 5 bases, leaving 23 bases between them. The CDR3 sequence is CASSPHGRRGQGDTQYF. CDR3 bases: TGTGCCAGCAGCCCCCACGGACGGCGGGGGCAGGGAGATACGCAGTATTTT.

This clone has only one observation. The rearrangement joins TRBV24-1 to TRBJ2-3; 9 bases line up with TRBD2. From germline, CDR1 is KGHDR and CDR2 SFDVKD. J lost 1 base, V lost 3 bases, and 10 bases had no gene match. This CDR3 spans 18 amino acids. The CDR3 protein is CATSDPLAPSGGTDTQYF. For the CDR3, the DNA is TGTGCCACCAGTGATCCTCTAGCCCCTAGCGGGGGCACAGATACGCAGTATTTT.

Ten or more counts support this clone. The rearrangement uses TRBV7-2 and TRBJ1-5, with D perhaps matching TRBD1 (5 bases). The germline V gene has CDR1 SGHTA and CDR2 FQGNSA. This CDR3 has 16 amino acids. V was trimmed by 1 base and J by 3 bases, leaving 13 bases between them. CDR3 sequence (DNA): TGTGCCAGCAGCTTAGACGGGGGGGGGAACAATCAGCCCCAGCATTTT. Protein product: CASSLDGGGNNQPQHF. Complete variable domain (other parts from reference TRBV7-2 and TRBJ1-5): GAGVSQSPSNKVTEKGKDVELRCDPISGHTALYWYRQSLGQGLEFLIYFQGNSAPDKSGLPSDRFSAERTGGSVSTLTIQRTQQEDSAVYLCASSLDGGGNNQPQHFGDGTRLSIL.

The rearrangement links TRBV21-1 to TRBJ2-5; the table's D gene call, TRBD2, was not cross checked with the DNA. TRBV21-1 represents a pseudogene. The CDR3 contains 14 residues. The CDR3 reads CASSKGGIQETQYF. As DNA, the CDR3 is TGTGCCAGCAGCAAAGGAGGGATACAAGAGACCCAGTACTTC.

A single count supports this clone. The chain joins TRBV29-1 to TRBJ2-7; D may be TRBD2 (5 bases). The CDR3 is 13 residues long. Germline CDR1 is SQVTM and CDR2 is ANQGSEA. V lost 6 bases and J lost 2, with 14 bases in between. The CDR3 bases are TGCAGCGTGAGGGTCCCTTCGGCCTACGAGCAGTACTTC. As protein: CSVRVPSAYEQYF.

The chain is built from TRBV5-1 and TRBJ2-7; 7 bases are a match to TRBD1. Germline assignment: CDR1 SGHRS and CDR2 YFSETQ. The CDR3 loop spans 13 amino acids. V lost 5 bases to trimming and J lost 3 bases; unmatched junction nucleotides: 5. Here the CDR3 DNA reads TGCGCCAGCAGAACAGGGGTTGGCTACGAGCAGTACTTC. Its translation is CASRTGVGYEQYF.

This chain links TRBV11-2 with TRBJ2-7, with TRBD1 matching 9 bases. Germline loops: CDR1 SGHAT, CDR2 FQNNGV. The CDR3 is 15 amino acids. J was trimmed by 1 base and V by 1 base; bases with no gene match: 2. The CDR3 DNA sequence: TGTGCCAGCAGCTTAGGGGGACAGGGTTCCTACGAGCAGTACTTC. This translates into CASSLGGQGSYEQYF.

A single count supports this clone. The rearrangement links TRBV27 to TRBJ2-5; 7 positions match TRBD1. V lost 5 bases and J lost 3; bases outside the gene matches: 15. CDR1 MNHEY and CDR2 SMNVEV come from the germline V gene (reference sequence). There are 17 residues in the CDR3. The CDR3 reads CASSIAYRGLEKETQYF. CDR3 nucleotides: TGTGCCAGCAGTATCGCATACAGGGGCCTTGAAAAAGAGACCCAGTACTTC.

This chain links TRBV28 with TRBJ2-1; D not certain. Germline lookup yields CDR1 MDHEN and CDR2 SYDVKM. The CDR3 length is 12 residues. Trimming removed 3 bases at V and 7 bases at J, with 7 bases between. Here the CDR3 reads CASSLSTNEQFF. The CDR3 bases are TGTGCCAGCAGTTTGTCAACTAATGAGCAGTTCTTC.

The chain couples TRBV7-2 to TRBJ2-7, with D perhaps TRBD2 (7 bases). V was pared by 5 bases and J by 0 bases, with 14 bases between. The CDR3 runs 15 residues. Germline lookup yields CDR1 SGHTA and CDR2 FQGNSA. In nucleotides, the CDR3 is TGTGCCAGCAGCCCCCGGCGGGGGCCCTCCTACGAGCAGTACTTC. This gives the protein CASSPRRGPSYEQYF.

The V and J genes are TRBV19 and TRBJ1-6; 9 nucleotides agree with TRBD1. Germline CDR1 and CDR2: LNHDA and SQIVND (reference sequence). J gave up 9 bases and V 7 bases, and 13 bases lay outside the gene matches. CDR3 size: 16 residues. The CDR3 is CASTFTGGLFPSPLHF. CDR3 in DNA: TGTGCCAGTACCTTTACAGGGGGCCTTTTTCCTTCACCCCTCCACTTT.

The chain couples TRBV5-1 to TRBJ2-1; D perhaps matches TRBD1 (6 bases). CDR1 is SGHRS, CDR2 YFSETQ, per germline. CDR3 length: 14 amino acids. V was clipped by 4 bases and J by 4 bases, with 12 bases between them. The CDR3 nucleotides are TGCGCCAGCAGCGCGACAGGACTTTACAATGAGCAGTTCTTC. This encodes CASSATGLYNEQFF. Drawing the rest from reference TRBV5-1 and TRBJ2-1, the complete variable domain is KAGVTQTPRYLIKTRGQQVTLSCSPISGHRSVSWYQQTPGQGLQFLFEYFSETQRNKGNFPGRFSGRQFSNSRSEMNVSTLELGDSALYLCASSATGLYNEQFFGPGTRLTVL.

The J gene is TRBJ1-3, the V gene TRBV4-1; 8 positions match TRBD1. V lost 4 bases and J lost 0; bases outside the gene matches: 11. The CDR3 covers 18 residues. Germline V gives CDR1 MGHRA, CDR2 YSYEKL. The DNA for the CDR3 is TGCGCCAGCAGCCGGGACAGGTTGGACCCCTTCTCTGGAAACACCATATATTTT. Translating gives CASSRDRLDPFSGNTIYF.

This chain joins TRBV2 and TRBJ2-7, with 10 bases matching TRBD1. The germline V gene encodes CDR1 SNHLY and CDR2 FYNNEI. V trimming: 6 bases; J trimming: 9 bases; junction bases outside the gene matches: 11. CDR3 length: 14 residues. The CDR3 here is CASRSTGGAIGQYF. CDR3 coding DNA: TGTGCCAGCAGGTCGACAGGGGGCGCAATCGGGCAGTACTTC.

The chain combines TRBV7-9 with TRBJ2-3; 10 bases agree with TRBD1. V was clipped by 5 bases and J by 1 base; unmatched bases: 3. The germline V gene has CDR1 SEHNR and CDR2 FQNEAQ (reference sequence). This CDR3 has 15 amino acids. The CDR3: CASSMGTGGTDTQYF. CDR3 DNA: TGTGCCAGCAGCATGGGGACAGGGGGCACAGATACGCAGTATTTT.

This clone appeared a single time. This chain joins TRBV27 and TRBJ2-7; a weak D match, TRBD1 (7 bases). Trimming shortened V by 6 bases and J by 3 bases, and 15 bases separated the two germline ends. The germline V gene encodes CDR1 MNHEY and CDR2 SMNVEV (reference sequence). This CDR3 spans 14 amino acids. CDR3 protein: CASSRGTVLYEQYF. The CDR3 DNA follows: TGTGCCAGCAGCCGGGGGACAGTGCTCTACGAGCAGTACTTC.

The CDR3 nucleotides are TGTGCCAGCATGCGACTGTTTTTT. Amino acid sequence: CASMRLFF. The J gene is TRBJ1-4, the V gene TRBV28; D not resolved. With 7 bases removed from V and 13 bases from J, the gap between germline ends came to 4 bases. The germline CDR1 and CDR2 sequences are MDHEN and SYDVKM. CDR3 length: 8 amino acids. The full variable domain, its missing parts supplied by reference TRBV28 and TRBJ1-4, is DVKVTQSSRYLVKRTGEKVFLECVQDMDHENMFWYRQDPGLGLRLIYFSYDVKMKEKGDIPEGYSVSREKKERFSLILESASTNQTSMYLCASMRLFFGSGTQLSVL.